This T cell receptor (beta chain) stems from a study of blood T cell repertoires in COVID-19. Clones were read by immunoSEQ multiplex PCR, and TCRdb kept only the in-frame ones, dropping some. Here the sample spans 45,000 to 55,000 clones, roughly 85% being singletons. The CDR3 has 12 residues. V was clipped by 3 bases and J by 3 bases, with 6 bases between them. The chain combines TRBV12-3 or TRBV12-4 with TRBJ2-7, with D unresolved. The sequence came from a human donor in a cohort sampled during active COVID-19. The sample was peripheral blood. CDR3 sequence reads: CASSFFGYEQYF. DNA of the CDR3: TGTGCCAGCAGTTTTTTCGGCTACGAGCAGTACTTC.